This T cell receptor beta chain was observed in a study of T cell changes during pregnancy in multiple sclerosis. The CDR3 extends over 18 amino acids. V lost 4 bases and J 5 bases, leaving 26 bases between the germline ends. Assay used: immunoSEQ multiplex PCR; TCRdb lists only in-frame clones, some missing. The table includes approximately 83,000 clones, about 94% detected once. The sample consisted of peripheral blood, taken in the third trimester of pregnancy. The rearrangement uses TRBV23-1 and TRBJ1-2, with D possibly being TRBD1 (5 bases). TRBV23-1 is reported as an ORF; its role is uncertain. This receptor was obtained from a female donor with multiple sclerosis, enrolled in a pregnancy study. CDR3 in DNA: TGCGCCAGCAGTCCCCCCTCGGGGGGGTCCGATCAGAGGTATGGCTACACCTTC. Its protein product is CASSPPSGGSDQRYGYTF.